This T cell receptor (beta chain) derives from a study of blood T cell repertoires in COVID-19. In the authors' workflow: Amplifying reference gene primers gave estimates of nucleated cell counts. The protocol was immunoSEQ multiplex PCR, while the TCRdb copy is restricted to in-frame clones and leaves out a portion. V, J and clone size derive from that table, while D and trimming were established from the DNA sequence. The repertoire holds over 80,000 clones, with approximately 75% as singletons. The CDR3 sequence is 13 residues long. Germline CDR1 and CDR2: SNHLY and FYNNEI. V was clipped by 8 bases and J by 1 base, with 11 bases between them.

The source is a woman aged 45-65 years with acute or convalescent COVID-19. The sequenced material came from peripheral blood. V and J are TRBV2 and TRBJ1-1; TRBD1 is a possible D gene (5 bases). The CDR3 DNA follows: TGTGCCAGCCCTACGACAGCGAACACTGAAGCTTTCTTT. Translating it yields CASPTTANTEAFF.